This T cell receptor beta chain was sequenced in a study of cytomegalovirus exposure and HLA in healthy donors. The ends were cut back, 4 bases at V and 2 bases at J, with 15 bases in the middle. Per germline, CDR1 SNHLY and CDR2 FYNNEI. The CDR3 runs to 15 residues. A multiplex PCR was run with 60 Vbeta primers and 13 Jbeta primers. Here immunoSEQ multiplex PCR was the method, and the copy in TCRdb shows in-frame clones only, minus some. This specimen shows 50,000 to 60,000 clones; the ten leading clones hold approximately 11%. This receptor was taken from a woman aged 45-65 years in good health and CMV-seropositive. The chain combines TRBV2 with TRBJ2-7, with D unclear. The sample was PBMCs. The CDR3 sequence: CASSASPQSAYEQYF. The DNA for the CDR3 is TGTGCCAGCAGTGCCAGTCCCCAAAGCGCCTACGAGCAGTACTTC.